Listed here are 25 T cell receptor beta chains from one sample, sequenced in a study of identical twins. A single record per CDR3 protein comes from TCRdb applying MiXCR to the 5' RACE reads. The profile shows 650,000 to 750,000 distinct CDR3 sequences, less than 25% of them singletons. These same data were also listed under a study on T cells expressing NK-cell markers.

The sequenced material came from PBMCs. Receptors were obtained from a woman between 18 and 30 years old in good health.

The CDR3 region is CASSYWGTTDTQYF. The DNA of the CDR3 is TGTGCCAGCAGTTACTGGGGGACTACAGATACGCAGTATTTT. The chain joins TRBV6-5 to TRBJ2-3; D possibly corresponds to TRBD2 (6 bases). In germline, CDR1 is MNHEY, CDR2 SVGAGI. The V end lost 1 base, the J end lost 3 bases, and 8 bases lay between the germline ends. The CDR3 has 14 amino acids.

The chain is built from TRBV11-2 and TRBJ2-1, with D tentatively TRBD2 (6 bases). CDR3 size: 14 residues. Germline lookup yields CDR1 SGHAT and CDR2 FQNNGV. V lost 3 bases, J lost 3 bases, and 9 bases lay in between. CDR3 sequence reads: CASSLREVYNEQFF. The CDR3 region has the DNA TGTGCCAGCAGCTTGCGGGAAGTCTACAATGAGCAGTTCTTC. Looking up the rest from reference TRBV11-2 and TRBJ2-1 gives the full variable domain: EAGVAQSPRYKIIEKRQSVAFWCNPISGHATLYWYQQILGQGPKLLIQFQNNGVVDDSQLPKDRFSAERLKGVDSTLKIQPAKLEDSAVYLCASSLREVYNEQFFGPGTRLTVL.

The chain links TRBV4-3 to TRBJ2-2, with unresolved D. The CDR3 has 13 residues. Germline V gives CDR1 LGHNA, CDR2 YSLEER. Trimming removed 4 bases at V and 3 bases at J, with 6 bases between. This CDR3 reads CASSRTHTGELFF. Here the CDR3 DNA reads TGCGCCAGCAGCCGCACCCACACCGGGGAGCTGTTTTTT.

This clonotype showed up many times. The rearrangement joins TRBV20-1 to TRBJ2-7, with TRBD1 matching 9 bases. The V gene end was trimmed by 5 bases and the J gene end by 4 bases; junction bases not matched to a gene: 9. Per the germline V gene, CDR1 is DFQATT and CDR2 is SNEGSKA (reference sequence). The CDR3 spans 14 residues. CDR3 region: CSASPGTGKYEQYF. The CDR3 region has the DNA TGCAGTGCTTCTCCCGGGACAGGGAAATACGAGCAGTACTTC.

This clonotype was observed a handful of times. J is TRBJ2-3 and V is TRBV5-1; TRBD2 matches at 9 bases. Germline CDR1 is SGHRS and CDR2 is YFSETQ. The CDR3 extends over 14 amino acids. V gave up 4 bases and J gave up 4 bases; unmatched junction bases: 4. The CDR3 protein is CASSPWTSADTQYF. In nucleotides, the CDR3 is TGCGCCAGCAGCCCCTGGACTAGCGCAGATACGCAGTATTTT.

This clonotype has just a few counts. The chain employs TRBV9 and TRBJ1-1, with a weak D call TRBD1 (5 bases). The CDR3 has 15 amino acids. Per the germline V gene, CDR1 is SGDLS and CDR2 is YYNGEE. Trimming stripped 3 bases from V and 4 bases from J, with 16 bases between. CDR3 region: CASSAVTGTGTEAFF. In DNA form, the CDR3 reads TGTGCCAGCAGCGCCGTGACCGGGACGGGCACTGAAGCTTTCTTT.

This clonotype was seen ten or more times. This chain joins TRBV5-1 and TRBJ1-2, with D uncertain. Deletions cut 4 bases from V and 8 bases from J, with 18 bases between. This CDR3 has 14 residues. Germline-derived CDR1 and CDR2 are SGHRS and YFSETQ. The CDR3 loop is CASSPQGGGEGYTF. DNA of the CDR3: TGCGCCAGCAGCCCACAAGGCGGCGGGGAAGGCTACACCTTC.

This clonotype was recorded at least ten times. This chain links TRBV5-5 with TRBJ2-1; no clear D gene. CDR3 length: 15 amino acids. Germline V gene lookup returns CDR1 SGHKS and CDR2 YYEKEE (reference sequence). The V end was cut by 1 base, the J end by 8 bases, with 16 bases between. The CDR3 protein is CASSLIGSLLHEQFF. The CDR3 region has the DNA TGTGCCAGCAGCTTGATCGGCAGTCTACTGCATGAGCAGTTCTTC.

The rearrangement links TRBV12-3 or TRBV12-4 to TRBJ2-5; 9 positions agree with TRBD1. This CDR3 comprises 14 residues. Trimming at V came to 3 bases and at J to 6 bases, leaving 5 bases not matched to a gene. This chain's CDR3 is CASSLRDRVKTQYF. CDR3 sequence (DNA): TGTGCCAGCAGTTTGAGGGACAGGGTAAAGACCCAGTACTTC.

There are a few counts of this clonotype. This chain uses TRBV7-9 with TRBJ2-5, with D tentatively TRBD2 (5 bases). V lost 10 bases and J lost 5, with 20 bases in between. Looked up from germline, CDR1 is SEHNR and CDR2 is FQNEAQ (reference sequence). CDR3 size: 14 residues. The CDR3 is CANNPLRGWETQYF. The CDR3 DNA sequence: TGTGCCAACAACCCCCTACGGGGTTGGGAGACCCAGTACTTC.

The chain couples TRBV6-1 to TRBJ2-3, with D possibly TRBD1 on 5 matching bases. Germline V gene sequence: CDR1 MNHNS, CDR2 SASEGT. The V gene lost 4 bases and the J gene lost 0 bases, with 11 bases spanning the gap. The CDR3 runs 15 residues. The CDR3 sequence: CASSGSGASTDTQYF. The CDR3, as DNA: TGTGCCAGCAGTGGGAGTGGGGCTAGCACAGATACGCAGTATTTT.

The chain has TRBV9 and TRBJ2-7; 7 bases align to TRBD2. Trimming removed 2 bases from V and 5 bases from J; junction bases left unmatched: 4. Germline V gives CDR1 SGDLS, CDR2 YYNGEE. CDR3 size: 13 residues. CDR3 in DNA: TGTGCCAGCAGCGTGGGGGGGGAAGACGAGCAGTACTTC. This translates into CASSVGGEDEQYF.

This clonotype was observed many times. This chain uses TRBV5-1 with TRBJ2-5; D call uncertain. Deletions cut 0 bases from V and 5 bases from J, with 11 bases between. The CDR3 totals 14 residues. CDR1 is SGHRS, CDR2 YFSETQ, per germline. CDR3 protein: CASSLEGLGETQYF. CDR3 bases: TGCGCCAGCAGCTTGGAGGGCCTAGGCGAGACCCAGTACTTC.

The chain carries TRBV11-2 and TRBJ2-7, with TRBD1 matching over 7 bases. This CDR3 is 14 amino acids long. Trimming removed 5 bases from V and 7 bases from J; junction bases left unmatched: 11. In germline, CDR1 is SGHAT, CDR2 FQNNGV. Here the CDR3 reads CASSPGTATGEQYF. CDR3 DNA sequence: TGTGCCAGCAGCCCCGGGACAGCGACTGGGGAGCAGTACTTC.

This clonotype has more than one count but fewer than ten. The V call is TRBV9, the J call TRBJ1-2; the D is unclear. From germline, CDR1 is SGDLS and CDR2 YYNGEE. V lost 0 bases, J lost 8 bases, and 11 bases lay in between. There are 13 residues in the CDR3. CDR3 protein: CASSVGERRGYTF. CDR3 DNA: TGTGCCAGCAGCGTAGGGGAACGGAGGGGCTACACCTTC.

This chain joins TRBV29-1 and TRBJ1-1; 7 positions match TRBD1. Germline CDR1 reads SQVTM; CDR2 reads ANQGSEA. The CDR3 has 13 residues. The V gene end was trimmed by 7 bases and the J gene end by 5 bases; junction bases not matched to a gene: 10. The CDR3 sequence: CSGETGIKTEAFF. Written as DNA, the CDR3 is TGCAGCGGAGAGACAGGGATCAAGACTGAAGCTTTCTTT.

This clonotype showed up just a few times. V and J are TRBV20-1 and TRBJ1-5; 7 bases agree with TRBD1. J lost 3 bases, V lost 6 bases, and 5 bases had no gene match. The germline V gene has CDR1 DFQATT and CDR2 SNEGSKA (reference sequence). The CDR3 runs to 13 residues. The CDR3 loop reads CSASGQVNQPQHF. Written as DNA, the CDR3 is TGCAGTGCCTCTGGACAGGTCAATCAGCCCCAGCATTTT.

This clonotype was seen a handful of times. As DNA, the CDR3 is TGCAGTGCGCACGCAGGGGGGGCCTGGACAGATACGCAGTATTTT. This sequence encodes CSAHAGGAWTDTQYF. The V gene is TRBV20-1, the J gene TRBJ2-3; D could derive from TRBD1 or TRBD2 (7 bases each). V was clipped by 6 bases and J by 3 bases, with 19 bases between them. The CDR3 sequence is 15 residues long. The germline gives CDR1 DFQATT, CDR2 SNEGSKA (reference sequence).

This clonotype was observed a few times. The chain links TRBV7-3 to TRBJ1-2, with D unclear. Germline-derived CDR1 and CDR2 are SGHTA and FQGTGA. This CDR3 spans 13 amino acids. The V gene lost 5 bases and the J gene lost 5 bases, with 12 bases spanning the gap. The CDR3 DNA reads as TGTGCCAGCAGCGAGGGAATCTCTTATGGCTACACCTTC. Translation: CASSEGISYGYTF.

The genes are TRBV20-1 and TRBJ2-3; no clear D. The CDR3 spans 12 residues. Deletions cut 0 bases from V and 4 bases from J, with 5 bases between. In germline, CDR1 is DFQATT, CDR2 SNEGSKA (reference sequence). The CDR3 DNA sequence: TGCAGTGCTAGAGACAGACCAGATACGCAGTATTTT. Amino acids: CSARDRPDTQYF.

The rearrangement links TRBV15 to TRBJ1-1, with D possibly TRBD1 on 5 matching bases. The ends were cut back, 0 bases at V and 12 bases at J, with 14 bases in the middle. In germline, CDR1 is LNHNV, CDR2 YYDKDF (reference sequence). CDR3 length: 13 amino acids. The CDR3 loop is CATSRDPFRETFF. CDR3 nucleotides: TGTGCCACCAGCAGAGATCCCTTCAGGGAAACTTTCTTT.

The J gene is TRBJ2-3, the V gene TRBV5-1; a weak D match, TRBD1 (6 bases). Trimming stripped 2 bases from V and 6 bases from J, with 16 bases between. The germline V gene encodes CDR1 SGHRS and CDR2 YFSETQ. The CDR3 contains 15 residues. The CDR3 spells CASSLQGLRLDTQYF. The CDR3 nucleotides read TGCGCCAGCAGCTTACAGGGTCTCAGGTTGGATACGCAGTATTTT.

There are a few counts of this clonotype. The V and J genes are TRBV6-5 and TRBJ1-1, with a weak D call TRBD1 (5 bases). Germline V CDR1 and CDR2: MNHEY, SVGAGI. This CDR3 spans 14 amino acids. V shed 0 bases and J shed 7 bases, with 12 bases lying between them. DNA for the CDR3: TGTGCCAGCAGTTACTCGAGGGGAGACAGTGAAGCTTTCTTT. Amino acids: CASSYSRGDSEAFF.

This clonotype was detected only a few times. The rearrangement joins TRBV20-1 to TRBJ1-4, with D perhaps matching TRBD1 (6 bases). The CDR3 sequence is 12 residues long. The germline V gene encodes CDR1 DFQATT and CDR2 SNEGSKA (reference sequence). The V end was cut by 4 bases, the J end by 7 bases, with 10 bases between. This CDR3 reads CSAIRQAEKLFF. As DNA, the CDR3 is TGCAGTGCTATACGACAGGCTGAAAAACTGTTTTTT.

This clonotype was recorded at least ten times. This CDR3 is CASSPRLDEQFF. In DNA form, the CDR3 reads TGTGCCAGCAGCCCGAGGTTAGATGAGCAGTTCTTC. The chain has TRBV12-3 or TRBV12-4 and TRBJ2-1; D is unresolved. The CDR3 is 12 amino acids. V dropped 6 bases and J dropped 8 bases, with 11 bases sitting between them.